These T cell receptor beta chains were read from a single sample in a study of response to subunit inactivated influenza vaccine. TCRdb re-analysed the RT-PCR reads in MiXCR, keeping a single row per CDR3 protein. Among some 200,000 distinct CDR3 sequences listed, around 12% were seen once. These data are also associated with another study on T cells expressing NK-cell markers.

The specimen was CD8+ T cells sorted from PBMCs, collected 11 to 12 days after vaccination. Receptors were obtained from a man aged 45 to 65 who received an inactivated influenza vaccine. Both conserved end residues are part of each CDR3. The order of the fields is CDR3 DNA, CDR3 protein, D gene, J gene, V gene, CDR3 length, clone size. The D gene is left open where the match is weak. Not every row has a clone size; where given, it reads once, few, many or a size class.

CDR3 DNA: TGCAGCGTTGAAGATTCTTACGAGCAGTACTTC
CDR3 protein: CSVEDSYEQYF
D gene: -
J gene: TRBJ2-7
V gene: TRBV29-1
CDR3 length: 11
clone size: -

CDR3 DNA: TGCGCCAGCAGCCAAGATGCAGGGAGGCCGAGTCAGCCCCAGCATTTT
CDR3 protein: CASSQDAGRPSQPQHF
D gene: -
J gene: TRBJ1-5
V gene: TRBV4-1
CDR3 length: 16
clone size: many

CDR3 DNA: TGTGCCAGCAGCACATCCGACAGGGTAGGGGAGACCCAGTACTTC
CDR3 protein: CASSTSDRVGETQYF
D gene: TRBD1
J gene: TRBJ2-5
V gene: TRBV7-9
CDR3 length: 15
clone size: many

CDR3 DNA: TGCGCCAGCAGCCCTACCGGGGCCACCCAGTACTTC
CDR3 protein: CASSPTGATQYF
D gene: -
J gene: TRBJ2-5
V gene: TRBV5-1
CDR3 length: 12
clone size: many

CDR3 DNA: TGTGCCAGCAGCGTAGGTCTTTGGGGGGATGAGCAGTTCTTC
CDR3 protein: CASSVGLWGDEQFF
D gene: -
J gene: TRBJ2-1
V gene: TRBV9
CDR3 length: 14
clone size: few

CDR3 DNA: TGCGCCAGCAGCCCACAGCATTACGGGACAGAGTCCTACGAGCAGTACTTC
CDR3 protein: CASSPQHYGTESYEQYF
D gene: TRBD1
J gene: TRBJ2-7
V gene: TRBV4-3
CDR3 length: 17
clone size: few

CDR3 DNA: TGCGCCAGCAGCCAACAAAGGTACGACAGAAACGAGCAGTACTTC
CDR3 protein: CASSQQRYDRNEQYF
D gene: -
J gene: TRBJ2-7
V gene: TRBV4-3
CDR3 length: 15
clone size: -

CDR3 DNA: TGTGCCAGCAGCTTAGGGGCTAGCGGGGGAGGATTCCCCTACAATGAGCAGTTCTTC
CDR3 protein: CASSLGASGGGFPYNEQFF
D gene: TRBD2
J gene: TRBJ2-1
V gene: TRBV11-2
CDR3 length: 19
clone size: -

CDR3 DNA: TGTGCCAGCAGTGCTACCTTCCTCGGACAGGGGGCGCGAGAGACCCAGTACTTC
CDR3 protein: CASSATFLGQGARETQYF
D gene: TRBD1
J gene: TRBJ2-5
V gene: TRBV2
CDR3 length: 18
clone size: -

CDR3 DNA: TGTGCCAGCAGCTTAGCGTCTGCCAGGGGCTACGAGCAGTACTTC
CDR3 protein: CASSLASARGYEQYF
D gene: -
J gene: TRBJ2-7
V gene: TRBV7-9
CDR3 length: 15
clone size: few

CDR3 DNA: TGTGCCAGCAGCCCAGGGGGCCGAGAGACCCAGTACTTC
CDR3 protein: CASSPGGRETQYF
D gene: TRBD1
J gene: TRBJ2-5
V gene: TRBV28
CDR3 length: 13
clone size: many

CDR3 DNA: TGTGCCAGCAGTCCCTACGACACGAACACCGGGGAGCTGTTTTTT
CDR3 protein: CASSPYDTNTGELFF
D gene: -
J gene: TRBJ2-2
V gene: TRBV27
CDR3 length: 15
clone size: few

CDR3 DNA: TGTGCCAGCAGTTTACCGGGACAGGTTGAGTTCTTC
CDR3 protein: CASSLPGQVEFF
D gene: TRBD1
J gene: TRBJ2-1
V gene: TRBV27
CDR3 length: 12
clone size: few

CDR3 DNA: TGTGCCAGCAGTCCCGGACCGGGACTAGCGGGAGGGCCCACAGATACGCAGTATTTT
CDR3 protein: CASSPGPGLAGGPTDTQYF
D gene: TRBD2
J gene: TRBJ2-3
V gene: TRBV27
CDR3 length: 19
clone size: few

CDR3 DNA: TGTGCCAGCAGCTTACTAGCGGGGACACAAGAGACCCAGTACTTC
CDR3 protein: CASSLLAGTQETQYF
D gene: TRBD2
J gene: TRBJ2-5
V gene: TRBV7-2
CDR3 length: 15
clone size: many

CDR3 DNA: TGTGCCAGCAGTGATGGGGGACTAGACTCCTACAATGAGCAGTTCTTC
CDR3 protein: CASSDGGLDSYNEQFF
D gene: TRBD2
J gene: TRBJ2-1
V gene: TRBV6-4
CDR3 length: 16
clone size: few

CDR3 DNA: TGTGCCAGCAGTTTAACCTACCTAGGGCTTACCGGGGAGCTGTTTTTT
CDR3 protein: CASSLTYLGLTGELFF
D gene: -
J gene: TRBJ2-2
V gene: TRBV6-5
CDR3 length: 16
clone size: -

CDR3 DNA: TGTGCCAGCAGTTACTCGATCCTAGCGGGATTAAACACAGATACGCAGTATTTT
CDR3 protein: CASSYSILAGLNTDTQYF
D gene: TRBD2
J gene: TRBJ2-3
V gene: TRBV6-2/TRBV6-3
CDR3 length: 18
clone size: few

CDR3 DNA: TGTGCCACCAGTGTTCAGATACAGGGGCAAGAGACCCAGTACTTC
CDR3 protein: CATSVQIQGQETQYF
D gene: TRBD1
J gene: TRBJ2-5
V gene: TRBV24-1
CDR3 length: 15
clone size: few

CDR3 DNA: TGCGCCAGCAGCGGTATGACAGCCACACAAGAGACCCAGTACTTC
CDR3 protein: CASSGMTATQETQYF
D gene: -
J gene: TRBJ2-5
V gene: TRBV5-1
CDR3 length: 15
clone size: many

CDR3 DNA: TGTGCCAGCAGTTACCCCAGCAATAGCGGGGAAACAGATACGCAGTATTTT
CDR3 protein: CASSYPSNSGETDTQYF
D gene: TRBD2
J gene: TRBJ2-3
V gene: TRBV6-2/TRBV6-3
CDR3 length: 17
clone size: many

CDR3 DNA: TGTGCCAGCAGCTCCCCTGTGGGGTCAGCCTACAATGAGCAGTTCTTC
CDR3 protein: CASSSPVGSAYNEQFF
D gene: -
J gene: TRBJ2-1
V gene: TRBV7-8
CDR3 length: 16
clone size: -

CDR3 DNA: TGTGCCAGCAGCTTGACTAGCGGGGGTATCGAGCAGTACTTC
CDR3 protein: CASSLTSGGIEQYF
D gene: TRBD2
J gene: TRBJ2-7
V gene: TRBV11-2
CDR3 length: 14
clone size: -

CDR3 DNA: TGTGCCAGCAGCCAGGGAAGTTACAATGAGCAGTTCTTC
CDR3 protein: CASSQGSYNEQFF
D gene: -
J gene: TRBJ2-1
V gene: TRBV7-9
CDR3 length: 13
clone size: many

CDR3 DNA: TGTGCCAGCAGTCAGGGGAGTTGGACTGAAGCTTTCTTT
CDR3 protein: CASSQGSWTEAFF
D gene: -
J gene: TRBJ1-1
V gene: TRBV27
CDR3 length: 13
clone size: -

CDR3 DNA: TGTGCCTCGAAGGGACTAGCGGTCGGTGATGAGCAGTTCTTC
CDR3 protein: CASKGLAVGDEQFF
D gene: TRBD2
J gene: TRBJ2-1
V gene: TRBV30
CDR3 length: 14
clone size: many

CDR3 DNA: TGTGCCAGCAGCTTAAGCCAGAACACTGAAGCTTTCTTT
CDR3 protein: CASSLSQNTEAFF
D gene: -
J gene: TRBJ1-1
V gene: TRBV7-3
CDR3 length: 13
clone size: -

CDR3 DNA: TGTGCCAGCAGCCCATACGCGGAGGACAGCAACTACGAGCAGTACTTC
CDR3 protein: CASSPYAEDSNYEQYF
D gene: -
J gene: TRBJ2-7
V gene: TRBV4-2
CDR3 length: 16
clone size: many